This entry features one T cell receptor beta chain sequence. Its matching antigen is unknown. The donors were members of the roughly 120-subject validation cohort (separate from the approximately 670-subject first cohort). The entry originates in a study of cytomegalovirus exposure and HLA in healthy donors. Here immunoSEQ multiplex PCR was the method, and the copy in TCRdb shows in-frame clones only, minus some. The table has about 310,000 clones, approximately 91% seen once. The CDR3 sequence is 13 residues long. Germline V gene data show CDR1 as SGHTS and CDR2 as YDEGEE. V shed 3 bases and J 4 bases; nucleotides not matched to a gene: 3. General observations from the study: Three chains linked to CMV were shown in vitro to be specific for CMV antigens. Some public TCRs appeared in many individuals, while most sequences were rare. Listed as cytomegalovirus-associated were 150 to 200 TCR beta chains.

The chain links TRBV5-8 to TRBJ2-7; 8 bases are a match to TRBD2. This TCR was recovered from a young man in good health and CMV-seronegative. The material sequenced was PBMCs. DNA of the CDR3: TGTGCCAGCAGCTGGGGCGGGGGGTACGAGCAGTACTTC. Translation gives CASSWGGGYEQYF.